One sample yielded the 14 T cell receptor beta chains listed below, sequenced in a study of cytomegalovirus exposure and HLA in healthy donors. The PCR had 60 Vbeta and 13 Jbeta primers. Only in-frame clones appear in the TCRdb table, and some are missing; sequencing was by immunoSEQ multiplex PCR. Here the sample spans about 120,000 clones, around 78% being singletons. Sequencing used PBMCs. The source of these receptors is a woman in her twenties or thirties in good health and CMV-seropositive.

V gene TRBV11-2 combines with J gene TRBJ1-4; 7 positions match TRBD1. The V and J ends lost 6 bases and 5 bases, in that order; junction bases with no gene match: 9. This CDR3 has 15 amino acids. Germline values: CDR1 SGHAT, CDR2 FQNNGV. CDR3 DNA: TGTGCCAGCAGACCCGGGACAGCTCTGAATGAAAAACTGTTTTTT. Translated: CASRPGTALNEKLFF.

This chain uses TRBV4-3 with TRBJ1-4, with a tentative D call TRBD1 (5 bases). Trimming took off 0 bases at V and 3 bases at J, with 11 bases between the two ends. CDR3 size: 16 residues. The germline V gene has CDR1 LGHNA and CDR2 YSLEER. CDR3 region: CASSQDRGVANEKLFF. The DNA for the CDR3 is TGCGCCAGCAGCCAAGATCGGGGGGTAGCTAATGAAAAACTGTTTTTT.

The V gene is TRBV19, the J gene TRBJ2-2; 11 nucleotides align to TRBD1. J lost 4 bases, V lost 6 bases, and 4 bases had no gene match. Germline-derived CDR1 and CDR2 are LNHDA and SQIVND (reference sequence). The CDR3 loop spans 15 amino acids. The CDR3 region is CASSADRGRTGELFF. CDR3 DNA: TGTGCCAGTAGCGCGGACAGGGGGCGCACCGGGGAGCTGTTTTTT. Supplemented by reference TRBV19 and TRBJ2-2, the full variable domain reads DGGITQSPKYLFRKEGQNVTLSCEQNLNHDAMYWYRQDPGQGLRLIYYSQIVNDFQKGDIAEGYSVSREKKESFPLTVTSAQKNPTAFYLCASSADRGRTGELFFGEGSRLTVL.

The DNA for the CDR3 is TGTGCCAGTGGACAGCCCACCTGGAATTCACCCCTCCACTTT. Residues: CASGQPTWNSPLHF. V usage is TRBV27 and J usage is TRBJ1-6, with TRBD1 as a possible D gene (6 bases). The germline V gene encodes CDR1 MNHEY and CDR2 SMNVEV (reference sequence). V was cut by 9 bases and J by 7 bases, with 16 bases left in between. The CDR3 sequence is 14 residues long.

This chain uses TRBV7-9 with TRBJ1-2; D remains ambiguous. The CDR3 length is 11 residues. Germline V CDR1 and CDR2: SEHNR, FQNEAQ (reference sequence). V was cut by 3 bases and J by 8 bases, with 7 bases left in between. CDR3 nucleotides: TGTGCCAGCAGCTTTACGGGGGGCTACACCTTC. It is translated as CASSFTGGYTF.

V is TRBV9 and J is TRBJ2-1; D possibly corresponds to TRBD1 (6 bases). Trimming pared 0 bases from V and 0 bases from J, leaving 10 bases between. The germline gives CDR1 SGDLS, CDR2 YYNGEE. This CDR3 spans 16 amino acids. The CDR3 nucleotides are TGTGCCAGCAGCGTAGGAGGACAGAGCTCCTACAATGAGCAGTTCTTC. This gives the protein CASSVGGQSSYNEQFF.

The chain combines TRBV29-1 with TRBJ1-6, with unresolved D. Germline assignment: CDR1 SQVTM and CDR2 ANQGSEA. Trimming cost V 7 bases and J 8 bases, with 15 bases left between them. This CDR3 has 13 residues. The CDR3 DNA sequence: TGCAGCGCCCGAGAGGGATATGATTCACCCCTCCACTTT. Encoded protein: CSAREGYDSPLHF. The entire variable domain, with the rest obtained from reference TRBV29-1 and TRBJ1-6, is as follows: SAVISQKPSRDICQRGTSLTIQCQVDSQVTMMFWYRQQPGQSLTLIATANQGSEATYESGFVIDKFPISRPNLTFSTLTVSNMSPEDSSIYLCSAREGYDSPLHFGNGTRLTVT.

The chain's CDR3 is CASSPEAGGTEAFF. The CDR3 region has the DNA TGTGCCAGCAGCCCGGAGGCAGGGGGCACTGAAGCTTTCTTT. The rearrangement links TRBV11-2 to TRBJ1-1, with 7 positions matching TRBD1. V lost 5 bases and J lost 4; bases outside the gene matches: 7. The CDR3 extends over 14 amino acids. Germline lookup yields CDR1 SGHAT and CDR2 FQNNGV.

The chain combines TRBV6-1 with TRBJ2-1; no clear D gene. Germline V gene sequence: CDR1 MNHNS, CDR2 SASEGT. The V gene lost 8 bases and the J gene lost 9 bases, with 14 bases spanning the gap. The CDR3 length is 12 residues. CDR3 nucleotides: TGTGCCAGCGCAGCCCGGGTTGGTGAGCAGTTCTTC. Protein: CASAARVGEQFF.

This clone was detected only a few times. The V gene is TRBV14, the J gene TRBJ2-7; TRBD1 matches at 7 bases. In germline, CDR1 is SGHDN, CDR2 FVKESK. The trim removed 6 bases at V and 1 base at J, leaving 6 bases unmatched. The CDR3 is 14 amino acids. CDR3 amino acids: CASSSETGSYEQYF. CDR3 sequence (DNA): TGTGCCAGCAGTTCGGAGACAGGGTCCTACGAGCAGTACTTC.

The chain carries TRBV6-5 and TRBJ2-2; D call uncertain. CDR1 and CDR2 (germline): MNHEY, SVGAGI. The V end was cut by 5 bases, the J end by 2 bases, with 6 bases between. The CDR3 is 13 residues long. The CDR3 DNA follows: TGTGCCAGCAGTCCAGAAAACACCGGGGAGCTGTTTTTT. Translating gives CASSPENTGELFF.

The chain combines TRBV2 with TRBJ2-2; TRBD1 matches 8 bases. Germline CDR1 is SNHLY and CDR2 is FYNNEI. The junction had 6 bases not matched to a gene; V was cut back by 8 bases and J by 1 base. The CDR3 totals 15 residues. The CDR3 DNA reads TGTGCCAGCGGAGGCGGGACAGGGAACACCGGGGAGCTGTTTTTT. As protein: CASGGGTGNTGELFF.

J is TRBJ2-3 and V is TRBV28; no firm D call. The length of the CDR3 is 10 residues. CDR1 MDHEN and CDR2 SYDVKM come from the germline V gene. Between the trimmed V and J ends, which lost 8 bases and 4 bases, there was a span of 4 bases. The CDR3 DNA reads TGTGCCAGCCGAGCAGATACGCAGTATTTT. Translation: CASRADTQYF.

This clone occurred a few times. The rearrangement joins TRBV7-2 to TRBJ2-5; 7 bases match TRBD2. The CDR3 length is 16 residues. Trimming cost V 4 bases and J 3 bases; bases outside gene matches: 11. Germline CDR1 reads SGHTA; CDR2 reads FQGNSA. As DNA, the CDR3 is TGTGCCAGCAGCTCCCTCTTGGTGGGGGGGAAAGAGACCCAGTACTTC. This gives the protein CASSSLLVGGKETQYF.